This entry lists 28 T cell receptor beta chains sequenced from one sample in a study of T cells in Graves' hyperthyroidism and ophthalmopathy. TCR beta CDR3 sequences were amplified from RNA transcripts. HTBI primers drove first-round RT-PCR of the TCR CDR3. TCRdb re-called the multiplex PCR reads through MiXCR, storing one row per CDR3 protein. This sample has 140,000 or so distinct CDR3 sequences, with over 20% found just once. Sequenced material: blood. These TCRs come from a woman aged 45-59 years with Graves' hyperthyroidism that later progressed to Graves' ophthalmopathy.

The chain recombines TRBV20-1 with TRBJ2-2, with D tentatively TRBD1 (6 bases). The germline V gene has CDR1 DFQATT and CDR2 SNEGSKA (reference sequence). The CDR3 loop spans 15 amino acids. V was cut by 2 bases and J by 3 bases, with 13 bases left in between. The CDR3 DNA sequence: TGCAGTGCTAGATCAGGGGCCTTGGACACCGGGGAGCTGTTTTTT. It translates to CSARSGALDTGELFF.

At least ten counts were recorded for this clonotype. This chain joins TRBV2 and TRBJ2-3, with 10 positions matching TRBD2. J lost 2 bases, V lost 6 bases, and 5 bases had no gene match. Germline lookup yields CDR1 SNHLY and CDR2 FYNNEI. The CDR3 runs 15 residues. The CDR3 DNA reads as TGTGCCAGCAGGCGGACTAGCGGAAACACAGATACGCAGTATTTT. It encodes CASRRTSGNTDTQYF.

The rearrangement links TRBV7-6 to TRBJ2-2; 11 bases map to TRBD1. With 5 bases clipped from V and 8 bases from J, the junction kept 7 bases outside the gene matches. CDR3 length: 15 amino acids. Germline V lookup: CDR1 SGHVS, CDR2 FNYEAQ. Here the CDR3 reads CASSGQGAAGGELFF. For the CDR3, the DNA is TGTGCCAGCAGCGGACAGGGGGCAGCCGGAGGGGAGCTGTTTTTT.

This clonotype has at least ten counts. The chain uses TRBV7-8 and TRBJ1-1; D is unresolved. The V and J ends lost 2 bases and 0 bases respectively, with 4 bases between them. Germline V gives CDR1 SGHVS, CDR2 FQNEAQ. This CDR3 spans 13 amino acids. CDR3 DNA sequence: TGTGCCAGCAGCTTAATCATGAACACTGAAGCTTTCTTT. Amino acid sequence: CASSLIMNTEAFF.

This clonotype was observed at least ten times. The chain recombines TRBV2 with TRBJ2-3; D unresolved. V was cut by 5 bases and J by 4 bases, with 7 bases left in between. From germline, CDR1 is SNHLY and CDR2 FYNNEI. This CDR3 comprises 12 residues. Here the CDR3 reads CASSPVADTQYF. The CDR3 nucleotides read TGTGCCAGCAGTCCTGTCGCAGATACGCAGTATTTT.

V and J are TRBV9 and TRBJ2-7; 12 bases are shared with TRBD1. This CDR3 has 15 amino acids. Germline V gives CDR1 SGDLS, CDR2 YYNGEE. The ends lost 5 bases at V and 7 bases at J; junction bases unmatched: 10. The CDR3 DNA is TGTGCCAGCAGTGAACCGGGACAGGGGGCGCGGGAGCAGTACTTC. It specifies CASSEPGQGAREQYF. The whole variable domain, remainder taken from reference TRBV9 and TRBJ2-7, is DSGVTQTPKHLITATGQRVTLRCSPRSGDLSVYWYQQSLDQGLQFLIQYYNGEERAKGNILERFSAQQFPDLHSELNLSSLELGDSALYFCASSEPGQGAREQYFGPGTRLTVT.

This clonotype was seen at least ten times. This sequence joins TRBV7-9 and TRBJ1-4, with TRBD1 as a possible D gene (5 bases). CDR1 and CDR2 (germline): SEHNR, FQNEAQ (reference sequence). The CDR3 totals 13 residues. V was cut by 8 bases and J by 8 bases, with 15 bases left in between. The CDR3 region has the DNA TGTGCCAGCGGCAGGGAGAGCCGGGAAAAACTGTTTTTT. Its protein product is CASGRESREKLFF.

A single count supports this clonotype. This chain's CDR3 is CASSLSTGGISYEQYF. The CDR3 nucleotides are TGTGCCAGCAGCTTATCGACAGGGGGAATCTCCTACGAGCAGTACTTC. The chain combines TRBV7-8 with TRBJ2-7, with 9 bases identical to TRBD1. V gave up 2 bases and J gave up 0 bases; unmatched junction bases: 5. CDR1 is SGHVS and CDR2 is FQNEAQ in the germline V gene. The CDR3 has 16 amino acids.

In this sample, this clonotype turned up many times. The V gene is TRBV20-1, the J gene TRBJ1-5, with D perhaps matching TRBD1 (6 bases). V was shortened by 3 bases and J by 1 base, with 19 bases between the two germline ends. The CDR3 totals 17 residues. Germline V CDR1 and CDR2: DFQATT, SNEGSKA (reference sequence). The CDR3 DNA follows: TGCAGTGCTAGTGGCTCGGGGCGGGGGGCAAGCAATCAGCCCCAGCATTTT. It codes for CSASGSGRGASNQPQHF.

There are many counts of this clonotype. In DNA form, the CDR3 reads TGTGCCAGCAGCCAAGATTCCCTAGCGGGATTGCATGAGCAGTTCTTC. Its protein is CASSQDSLAGLHEQFF. This chain uses TRBV3-1 with TRBJ2-1; 9 bases line up with TRBD2. The germline gives CDR1 LGHDT, CDR2 YNNKEL (reference sequence). The CDR3 extends over 16 amino acids. Trimming removed 0 bases from V and 8 bases from J; junction bases left unmatched: 8.

This clonotype has ten or more counts. This sequence joins TRBV5-1 and TRBJ1-4; possible D gene TRBD1, 5 bases. Germline V gene sequence: CDR1 SGHRS, CDR2 YFSETQ. The CDR3 is made up of 14 amino acids. Trimming removed 0 bases at V and 11 bases at J, with 14 bases between. CDR3: CASSLEGASGKLFF. The CDR3 region has the DNA TGCGCCAGCAGCTTGGAAGGGGCTTCGGGGAAACTGTTTTTT.

This clonotype has a handful of counts. The rearrangement links TRBV29-1 to TRBJ1-2; a weak D match, TRBD1 (5 bases). CDR1 and CDR2 (germline): SQVTM, ANQGSEA. The CDR3 sequence is 14 residues long. The V end was cut by 4 bases, the J end by 4 bases, with 16 bases between. The CDR3 reads CSVAVGGSVYGYTF. Written as DNA, the CDR3 is TGCAGCGTTGCGGTGGGGGGGTCTGTCTATGGCTACACCTTC.

This clonotype was recorded at least ten times. The chain has TRBV6-1 and TRBJ1-5; 9 bases line up with TRBD1. V shed 7 bases and J 6 bases; nucleotides not matched to a gene: 7. Germline CDR1 is MNHNS and CDR2 is SASEGT. The CDR3 covers 14 residues. The CDR3 DNA sequence: TGTGCCAGCACGAAGGACAGGGGCCTTCAGCCCCAGCATTTT. Translated: CASTKDRGLQPQHF.

This clonotype appeared a single time. The gene calls are TRBV27 and TRBJ1-1; TRBD1 might be the D (6 bases). This CDR3 is built from 14 residues. In germline, CDR1 is MNHEY, CDR2 SMNVEV (reference sequence). Trimming cost V 8 bases and J 6 bases, with 19 bases left between them. DNA of the CDR3: TGTGCCAGCCGAGCGACAGGTGGGGCCGCTGAAGCTTTCTTT. Its protein is CASRATGGAAEAFF.

This clonotype was seen ten or more times. V and J are TRBV7-6 and TRBJ2-7, with TRBD2 matching over 9 bases. Trimming cost V 1 base and J 4 bases; bases outside gene matches: 8. The germline V gene encodes CDR1 SGHVS and CDR2 FNYEAQ. The CDR3 runs to 16 residues. CDR3 residues: CASSLGGSGSTYEQYF. The CDR3 DNA sequence: TGTGCCAGCAGCTTAGGCGGTAGCGGGAGTACGTACGAGCAGTACTTC.

This clonotype was counted at least ten times. This rearrangement joins TRBV30 to TRBJ2-7; TRBD1 agrees at 10 bases. This CDR3 comprises 13 residues. V lost 3 bases and J lost 5; bases outside the gene matches: 4. Germline loops: CDR1 GTSNPN, CDR2 SVGIG (reference sequence). This chain's CDR3 is CAWRTGGDDEQYF. CDR3 nucleotides: TGTGCCTGGAGGACAGGGGGCGACGACGAGCAGTACTTC.

The gene calls are TRBV9 and TRBJ2-1, with TRBD2 matching over 12 bases. J gave up 10 bases and V 1 base, and 6 bases lay outside the gene matches. The CDR3 length is 15 residues. From germline, CDR1 is SGDLS and CDR2 YYNGEE. CDR3 nucleotides: TGTGCCAGCAGCGTAAACCTAGCGGGAGGGCGCGAGCAGTTCTTC. Translating it yields CASSVNLAGGREQFF.

This clonotype has a count of ten or more. This sequence joins TRBV28 and TRBJ2-7; 8 bases are shared with TRBD1. There are 13 residues in the CDR3. CDR1 and CDR2 from the germline V gene are MDHEN and SYDVKM. With 6 bases clipped from V and 5 bases from J, the junction kept 6 bases outside the gene matches. The CDR3 coding sequence is TGTGCCAGCAGACGAGGACAGGGCCACGAGCAGTACTTC. It translates to CASRRGQGHEQYF.

This clonotype was found a few times. V is TRBV6-1 and J is TRBJ2-1; the D call may be TRBD1 or TRBD2 (5 bases each). V lost 7 bases, J lost 4 bases, and 14 bases lay in between. Germline V gene sequence: CDR1 MNHNS, CDR2 SASEGT. The CDR3 consists of 14 residues. The CDR3: CASTFEGRYNEQFF. CDR3 bases: TGTGCCAGCACCTTTGAGGGGCGATACAATGAGCAGTTCTTC.

This clonotype was picked up many times. The chain uses TRBV30 and TRBJ2-1; D possibly corresponds to TRBD2 (5 bases). Trimming removed 2 bases from V and 7 bases from J, with 15 bases in between. CDR3 size: 14 residues. Germline CDR1 reads GTSNPN; CDR2 reads SVGIG (reference sequence). CDR3 DNA sequence: TGTGCCTGGAGTATAACGGGGAGACGGAATGAGCAGTTCTTC. This codes for CAWSITGRRNEQFF.

The chain links TRBV7-2 to TRBJ2-1; 10 bases fit TRBD2. Germline V gene lookup returns CDR1 SGHTA and CDR2 FQGNSA. V gave up 1 base and J gave up 6 bases; unmatched junction bases: 3. The CDR3 covers 15 residues. CDR3 DNA sequence: TGTGCCAGCAGCTTAGTACTAGCGGGGTCCAATGAGCAGTTCTTC. This gives the protein CASSLVLAGSNEQFF.

At least ten counts were recorded for this clonotype. CDR3 amino acids: CASSYRDRGPSYNEQFF. CDR3 sequence (DNA): TGTGCCAGCAGTTACCGGGACAGGGGCCCCTCCTACAATGAGCAGTTCTTC. The chain carries TRBV6-5 and TRBJ2-1; TRBD1 matches 10 bases. The CDR3 has 17 residues. The V and J ends lost 2 bases and 0 bases, in that order; junction bases with no gene match: 4. CDR1 and CDR2 from the germline V gene are MNHEY and SVGAGI.

Many counts were recorded for this clonotype. The chain links TRBV7-2 to TRBJ2-5; 14 nucleotides match TRBD2. The trim removed 5 bases at V and 4 bases at J, leaving 9 bases unmatched. Germline values: CDR1 SGHTA, CDR2 FQGNSA. The CDR3 covers 17 residues. The CDR3 coding sequence is TGTGCCAGCAGCCATTTAGCCGGGACTAGCGGGAGAGAGACCCAGTACTTC. Its protein product is CASSHLAGTSGRETQYF.

CDR3 residues: CASSPGTGEKLFF. CDR3 bases: TGCGCCAGCAGCCCCGGGACAGGGGAAAAACTGTTTTTT. The chain combines TRBV5-1 with TRBJ1-4; 9 bases map to TRBD1. J lost 8 bases, V lost 4 bases, and 3 bases had no gene match. This CDR3 contains 13 residues. Germline V gene sequence: CDR1 SGHRS, CDR2 YFSETQ.

In this sample, this clonotype turned up a few times. The DNA of the CDR3 is TGTGCCAGCACCCTTGGCAGGACAGGGCGTGAAAAACTGTTTTTT. This codes for CASTLGRTGREKLFF. The genes are TRBV12-3 or TRBV12-4 and TRBJ1-4, with TRBD1 matching over 8 bases. This CDR3 region has 15 residues. J lost 7 bases, V lost 7 bases, and 11 bases had no gene match.

This clonotype was seen a few times. The V and J genes are TRBV5-1 and TRBJ2-3; 11 bases are shared with TRBD2. Germline CDR1 and CDR2: SGHRS and YFSETQ. The trim removed 1 base at V and 1 base at J, leaving 8 bases unmatched. The CDR3 spans 18 residues. In DNA form, the CDR3 reads TGCGCCAGCAGCTTGCTGTTCGGGACTAGCGGACGCACAGATACGCAGTATTTT. It codes for CASSLLFGTSGRTDTQYF.

This clonotype was counted many times. The chain carries TRBV11-2 and TRBJ2-6; D gene uncertain. The germline gives CDR1 SGHAT, CDR2 FQNNGV. V was clipped by 3 bases and J by 0 bases, with 3 bases between them. This CDR3 has 14 amino acids. The CDR3 nucleotides are TGTGCCAGCAGCTTCAACTCTGGGGCCAACGTCCTGACTTTC. Residues: CASSFNSGANVLTF.

Remarks on this clonotype: A much bigger clone sits one base away, suggesting this may be a read error. The V gene is TRBV6-4, the J gene TRBJ1-5; D is perhaps TRBD1 (5 bases). V was shortened by 3 bases and J by 5 bases, with 20 bases between the two germline ends. In germline, CDR1 is MRHNA, CDR2 SNTAGT. CDR3 length: 17 residues. This CDR3 reads CASSEHSGVGGYQPQHF. For the CDR3, the DNA is TGTGCCAGCAGTGAACATTCTGGGGTTGGGGGTTATCAGCCCCAGCATTTT.